The source of this TCR beta chain is a study of Ad26.COV2.S vaccination and SARS-CoV-2 variants. Study in general: The donor belonged to the COV1001 Ad26.COV2.S trial arm.

Treatment indicated: over 15 received Ad26.COV2.S at low or high dose, single or two shots; about 5 received placebo; per-sample allocation not given. Samples came from day 63 after the first vaccine or placebo injection. Produced via immunoSEQ multiplex PCR; TCRdb's table is partial and in-frame only. The data show hundreds of thousands of clones, with about 89% seen just once and about 1.5% held by the top ten. This CDR3 comprises 11 residues. Germline-derived CDR1 and CDR2 are DFQATT and SNEGSKA (reference sequence). Trimming took 6 bases from V and 1 from J, leaving 6 bases between them. This sequence was found in a person between 18 and 60 years old who received the Ad26.COV2.S COVID-19 vaccine or a placebo. The chain joins TRBV20-1 to TRBJ1-1; D is unclear. This specimen consisted of peripheral blood, obtained in a trial of Ad26.COV2.S vaccine versus placebo. The CDR3 DNA sequence: TGCAGTGCCAATGGGAACACTGAAGCTTTCTTT. Translated, it gives CSANGNTEAFF.